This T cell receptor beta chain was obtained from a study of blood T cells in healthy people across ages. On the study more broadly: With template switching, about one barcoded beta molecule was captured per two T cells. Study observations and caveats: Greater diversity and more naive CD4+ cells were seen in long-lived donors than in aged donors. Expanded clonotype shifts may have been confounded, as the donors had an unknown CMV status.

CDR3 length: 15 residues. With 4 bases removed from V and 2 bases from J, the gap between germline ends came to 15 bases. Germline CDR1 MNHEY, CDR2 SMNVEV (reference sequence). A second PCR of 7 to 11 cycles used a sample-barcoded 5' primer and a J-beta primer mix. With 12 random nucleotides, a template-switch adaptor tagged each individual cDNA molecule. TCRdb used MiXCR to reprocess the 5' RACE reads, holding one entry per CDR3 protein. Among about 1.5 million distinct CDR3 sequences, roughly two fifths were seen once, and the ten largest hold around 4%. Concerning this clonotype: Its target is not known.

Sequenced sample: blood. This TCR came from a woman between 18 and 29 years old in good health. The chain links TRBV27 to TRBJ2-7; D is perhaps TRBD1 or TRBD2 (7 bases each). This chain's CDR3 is CASSSLSGGAYEQYF. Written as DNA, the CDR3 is TGTGCCAGCAGTTCCCTCTCAGGGGGGGCCTACGAGCAGTACTTC.